These 13 T cell receptor beta chains came from one sample sequenced in a study of technical replicates of blood from a few donors. TCRdb keeps only in-frame clones here, not all; method: immunoSEQ multiplex PCR. In the table there are about 86,000 clones, 95% to 96% of which are singletons. Sequencing was carried out using T cells isolated from PBMCs. These receptors all stem from a human donor in good health.

This chain uses TRBV11-3 with TRBJ1-1; D gene unclear. CDR1 and CDR2 (germline): SGHNT, YENEEA. V lost 1 base to trimming and J lost 5 bases, with 8 bases between them. The CDR3 runs to 13 residues. The CDR3 loop is CASSLVLGTEAFF. Written as DNA, the CDR3 is TGTGCCAGCAGCTTAGTTCTAGGTACTGAAGCTTTCTTT.

The CDR3 DNA sequence: TGTGCCAGCAGTTTGTTGGAGACAGGGGAGACAGATACGCAGTATTTT. This sequence encodes CASSLLETGETDTQYF. The V call is TRBV27, the J call TRBJ2-3; 8 bases agree with TRBD1. The CDR3 has 16 residues. CDR1 and CDR2 from the germline V gene are MNHEY and SMNVEV (reference sequence). After removal of 3 bases from V and 3 bases from J, the junction contained 8 bases not matched to a gene.

The CDR3 region is CASGDRVSEQFF. Written as DNA, the CDR3 is TGTGCCAGTGGAGACAGGGTATCTGAGCAGTTCTTC. J is TRBJ2-1 and V is TRBV25-1, with 7 positions matching TRBD1. Germline-derived CDR1 and CDR2 are MGHDK and SYGVNS. The CDR3 covers 12 residues. The trim removed 9 bases at V and 9 bases at J, leaving 8 bases unmatched.

The chain employs TRBV9 and TRBJ2-7, with no clear D. CDR1 SGDLS and CDR2 YYNGEE come from the germline V gene. The ends were cut back, 1 base at V and 3 bases at J, with 11 bases in the middle. The CDR3 is 14 amino acids. This chain's CDR3 is CASSVSGGSYEQYF. The CDR3 coding sequence is TGTGCCAGCAGCGTATCTGGCGGAAGCTACGAGCAGTACTTC.

This clone occurred once. The chain combines TRBV6-5 with TRBJ2-7; TRBD2 aligns across 8 bases. Unmatched junction bases numbered 9, after V lost 0 bases and J lost 5 bases. CDR1 MNHEY and CDR2 SVGAGI come from the germline V gene. The CDR3 runs to 16 residues. The CDR3 nucleotides are TGTGCCAGCAGTTACTCTCTAGCGGGTTCGTCCCACGAGCAGTACTTC. Its protein is CASSYSLAGSSHEQYF.

The CDR3 loop is CASSLAGGNTQYF. The CDR3 region has the DNA TGTGCCAGCAGCTTAGCGGGAGGAAATACGCAGTATTTT. The gene calls are TRBV5-4 and TRBJ2-3; TRBD2 matches 9 bases. Germline V lookup: CDR1 SGHNT, CDR2 YYREEE (reference sequence). After removal of 2 bases from V and 7 bases from J, the junction contained 2 bases not matched to a gene. The CDR3 is 13 amino acids.

The gene calls are TRBV18 and TRBJ2-7; 8 bases line up with TRBD2. The V segment lost 3 bases and the J segment 6 bases; nucleotides outside the gene matches: 13. CDR1 and CDR2 (germline): KGHSH, LQKENI. The CDR3 spans 16 residues. This chain's CDR3 is CASSPGSPGLVFEQYF. Written as DNA, the CDR3 is TGTGCCAGCTCACCCGGTTCCCCGGGACTAGTCTTCGAGCAGTACTTC.

The chain recombines TRBV30 with TRBJ2-1, with TRBD2 matching over 9 bases. The CDR3 loop spans 15 amino acids. CDR1 is GTSNPN and CDR2 is SVGIG in the germline V gene (reference sequence). V shed 5 bases, J shed 7 bases, and the junction held 12 bases outside the gene matches. In DNA, the CDR3 is TGTGCCTGGGCTGGCATAGCGGGAGCTAGAAATGAGCAGTTCTTC. Residues: CAWAGIAGARNEQFF.

J is TRBJ1-1 and V is TRBV5-1; 10 positions agree with TRBD1. Per the germline V gene, CDR1 is SGHRS and CDR2 is YFSETQ. The CDR3 runs to 13 residues. The V and J ends lost 5 bases and 4 bases, in that order; junction bases with no gene match: 2. The CDR3 here is CASSRDRGTEAFF. CDR3 sequence (DNA): TGCGCCAGCAGTCGGGACAGGGGCACTGAAGCTTTCTTT.

The J gene is TRBJ2-1, the V gene TRBV25-1; D possibly corresponds to TRBD1 (5 bases). This CDR3 comprises 12 residues. The V end lost 5 bases, the J end lost 9 bases, and 11 bases lay between the germline ends. Germline V CDR1 and CDR2: MGHDK, SYGVNS. CDR3 DNA sequence: TGTGCCAGCAGTCAAGGGGCCCTTGAGCAGTTCTTC. Protein sequence: CASSQGALEQFF.

The J gene is TRBJ2-7, the V gene TRBV4-2; TRBD2 is a possible D gene (6 bases). Deletions cut 4 bases from V and 2 bases from J, with 9 bases between. CDR3 length equals 13 residues. Looked up from germline, CDR1 is LGHNA and CDR2 is YNFKEQ. CDR3 in amino acids: CASSPGGAYEQYF. CDR3 in DNA: TGTGCCAGCAGCCCCGGCGGGGCCTACGAGCAGTACTTC.

The V gene is TRBV12-5, the J gene TRBJ1-1; 9 bases line up with TRBD1. Losses at the gene ends were 1 base for V and 6 bases for J; bases not matched to a gene: 3. Germline V gene data show CDR1 as LGHNT and CDR2 as FRNRAP. This CDR3 has 14 amino acids. The DNA of the CDR3 is TGTGCTAGTGGTTTGGGGACAGGGGTCTCTGAAGCTTTCTTT. Its translation: CASGLGTGVSEAFF.

This chain joins TRBV7-8 and TRBJ2-1; D unresolved. V was pared by 5 bases and J by 13 bases, with 15 bases between. This CDR3 spans 12 amino acids. CDR1 is SGHVS, CDR2 FQNEAQ, per germline. The CDR3 spells CASSLLVPQQFF. DNA for the CDR3: TGTGCCAGCAGCCTATTAGTGCCTCAACAGTTCTTC.